These 7 T cell receptor beta chains were all obtained from the same sample, sequenced in a study of T cells of healthy individuals. TCRdb redid the calling of the 5' RACE reads with MiXCR, one entry per CDR3 protein. Among some 82,000 distinct CDR3 sequences listed, 4% to 5.5% were seen once. The receptors shown here come from a female donor in good health.

This clonotype was seen only a few times. The chain combines TRBV7-9 with TRBJ1-1, with TRBD1 matching over 7 bases. The germline gives CDR1 SEHNR, CDR2 FQNEAQ (reference sequence). The CDR3 sequence is 13 residues long. V was clipped by 5 bases and J by 3 bases; unmatched bases: 3. DNA of the CDR3: TGTGCCAGCAGCCAGGGACAGTACACTGAAGCTTTCTTT. Translated: CASSQGQYTEAFF.

The chain is built from TRBV5-4 and TRBJ2-1; 8 nucleotides match TRBD2. In germline, CDR1 is SGHNT, CDR2 YYREEE (reference sequence). The CDR3 sequence is 15 residues long. J lost 2 bases, V lost 6 bases, and 7 bases had no gene match. CDR3 region: CASTEVAGTYNEQFF. CDR3 DNA: TGTGCCAGCACGGAGGTAGCGGGAACCTACAATGAGCAGTTCTTC.

The table lists this clonotype with many counts. The chain joins TRBV7-2 to TRBJ2-5, with TRBD1 matching 11 bases. The ends lost 8 bases at V and 1 base at J; junction bases unmatched: 0. In germline, CDR1 is SGHTA, CDR2 FQGNSA. The CDR3 spans 13 residues. For the CDR3, the DNA is TGTGCCAGCGGACAGGGGGCCCAAGAGACCCAGTACTTC. Protein: CASGQGAQETQYF.

The chain combines TRBV7-6 with TRBJ2-3; 9 bases fit TRBD1. Unmatched junction bases numbered 4, after V lost 0 bases and J lost 0 bases. Per germline, CDR1 SGHVS and CDR2 FNYEAQ. The CDR3 runs 17 residues. CDR3 sequence reads: CASSLAGTGWSTDTQYF. CDR3 nucleotide sequence: TGTGCCAGCAGCTTAGCCGGGACAGGGTGGAGCACAGATACGCAGTATTTT.

The sample holds many counts of this clonotype. V is TRBV11-1 and J is TRBJ2-7, with TRBD2 identical over 8 bases. The J segment lost 2 bases and the V segment lost 1 base, leaving 4 bases of the junction unmatched. The CDR3 spans 15 residues. Germline V gives CDR1 SGHAT, CDR2 FQDESV (reference sequence). The CDR3 protein is CASSLGGLATYEQYF. In DNA form, the CDR3 reads TGTGCCAGCAGCTTAGGAGGACTAGCAACCTACGAGCAGTACTTC.

The chain has TRBV25-1 and TRBJ2-3; tentatively, D is TRBD1 (6 bases). Germline V CDR1 and CDR2: MGHDK, SYGVNS. Trimming cost V 4 bases and J 2 bases, with 10 bases left between them. The CDR3 consists of 14 residues. CDR3 sequence reads: CASSGWDITDTQYF. The CDR3 DNA reads TGTGCCAGCAGTGGCTGGGACATCACAGATACGCAGTATTTT.

The V call is TRBV9, the J call TRBJ1-1; no firm D call. The germline V gene encodes CDR1 SGDLS and CDR2 YYNGEE. The CDR3 totals 14 residues. The V and J ends lost 4 bases and 0 bases respectively, with 10 bases between them. CDR3 region: CASSTTSMNTEAFF. The CDR3 DNA reads TGTGCCAGCAGCACAACAAGCATGAACACTGAAGCTTTCTTT.